A single sample is the source of the 30 T cell receptor beta chains below, sequenced in a study of graft-versus-host responses after intestinal transplantation. The data were produced by immunoSEQ multiplex PCR, yet TCRdb's version contains in-frame clones alone and is incomplete. Of approximately 93,000 clones in the sample, 92% were seen once. Their antigens remain unidentified. Sequences were derived from unstimulated CD8+ T cells sorted from spleen or lymph node cells, sampled before transplant. These receptors came from a human donor who was the organ donor for an intestinal transplant.

The V call is TRBV10-3, the J call TRBJ2-3; D may be TRBD2 (5 bases). V shed 3 bases and J shed 3 bases, with 19 bases lying between them. The CDR3 extends over 17 amino acids. Per germline, CDR1 ENHRY and CDR2 SYGVKD. The CDR3 protein is CAISDSGFRLRTDTQYF. The CDR3 DNA is TGTGCCATCAGTGATTCGGGATTCAGGCTTAGGACAGATACGCAGTATTTT.

The rearrangement links TRBV5-8 to TRBJ1-4, with D possibly being TRBD1 (6 bases). The V end lost 4 bases, the J end lost 2 bases, and 27 bases lay between the germline ends. The CDR3 loop spans 20 amino acids. Germline V gene lookup returns CDR1 SGHTS and CDR2 YDEGEE. The CDR3 loop reads CASSPDGGLIHSLTNEKLFF. In DNA, the CDR3 is TGTGCCAGCAGCCCCGACGGGGGGCTAATACACTCCCTCACTAATGAAAAACTGTTTTTT.

This clone has only a few counts. In nucleotides, the CDR3 is TGTGCCAGCAGCTCCGGGGGGCAGATCGTGGGCTACGAGCAGTACTTC. Translation: CASSSGGQIVGYEQYF. This chain uses TRBV5-6 with TRBJ2-7; TRBD2 might be the D (7 bases). The CDR3 covers 16 residues. Trimming stripped 3 bases from V and 3 bases from J, with 19 bases between. Germline V gene lookup returns CDR1 SGHDT and CDR2 YYEEEE. The variable domain in full, completed from reference TRBV5-6 and TRBJ2-7, reads DAGVTQSPTHLIKTRGQQVTLRCSPKSGHDTVSWYQQALGQGPQFIFQYYEEEERQRGNFPDRFSGHQFPNYSSELNVNALLLGDSALYLCASSSGGQIVGYEQYFGPGTRLTVT.

The rearrangement uses TRBV28 and TRBJ2-5; the match to TRBD2 covers 8 bases. The CDR3 runs to 18 residues. Trimming took 3 bases from V and 0 from J; bases not matched to a gene: 12. Germline CDR1 is MDHEN and CDR2 is SYDVKM. The CDR3 DNA reads TGTGCCAGCAGTTTCGGGAGGGTCCCGTATGAGTACCAAGAGACCCAGTACTTC. Translation gives CASSFGRVPYEYQETQYF.

The chain uses TRBV7-9 and TRBJ1-1; no reliable D call. Germline-derived CDR1 and CDR2 are SEHNR and FQNEAQ (reference sequence). The V end was cut by 1 base, the J end by 0 bases, with 15 bases between. The CDR3 extends over 17 amino acids. The CDR3 loop reads CASSLVGGRVMNTEAFF. For the CDR3, the DNA is TGTGCCAGCAGCTTAGTTGGCGGCAGAGTCATGAACACTGAAGCTTTCTTT.

This clone was observed once. The chain links TRBV27 to TRBJ2-7; D is perhaps TRBD1 (6 bases). CDR1 is MNHEY, CDR2 SMNVEV, per germline (reference sequence). With 11 bases removed from V and 1 base from J, the gap between germline ends came to 12 bases. CDR3 length: 12 amino acids. The CDR3 region has the DNA TGTGCCGCGACCAGGGGTTCCTACGAGCAGTACTTC. Translation: CAATRGSYEQYF.

With regard to this clone: Within the sample, other DNA sequences also encode this same CDR3. V is TRBV29-1 and J is TRBJ2-2, with 7 bases identical to TRBD1. The CDR3 has 13 residues. Germline V gives CDR1 SQVTM, CDR2 ANQGSEA. The V segment lost 3 bases and the J segment 5 bases; nucleotides outside the gene matches: 3. The DNA of the CDR3 is TGCAGCGTTGACAGGGGGAATACCGGGGAGCTGTTTTTT. Protein: CSVDRGNTGELFF.

This sequence joins TRBV19 and TRBJ2-7; TRBD1 aligns across 12 bases. Germline assignment: CDR1 LNHDA and CDR2 SQIVND (reference sequence). The ends lost 5 bases at V and 7 bases at J; junction bases unmatched: 6. The CDR3 totals 14 residues. As DNA, the CDR3 is TGTGCCAGTAGTCCCGGGACAGGGGGCTGGGAGCAGTACTTC. This translates into CASSPGTGGWEQYF.

V usage is TRBV28 and J usage is TRBJ1-5; D remains unclear. V lost 3 bases and J 9 bases, leaving 18 bases between the germline ends. The CDR3 runs 15 residues. CDR1 and CDR2 from the germline V gene are MDHEN and SYDVKM. CDR3: CASSLVRETPRPQHF. CDR3 nucleotide sequence: TGTGCCAGCAGTTTGGTGCGGGAGACCCCAAGGCCCCAGCATTTT. The full variable domain, its missing parts supplied by reference TRBV28 and TRBJ1-5, is DVKVTQSSRYLVKRTGEKVFLECVQDMDHENMFWYRQDPGLGLRLIYFSYDVKMKEKGDIPEGYSVSREKKERFSLILESASTNQTSMYLCASSLVRETPRPQHFGDGTRLSIL.

The genes are TRBV23-1 and TRBJ1-1, with 8 bases lining up with TRBD1. TRBV23-1 counts as an open reading frame of uncertain function. CDR3 size: 14 residues. The trim removed 4 bases at V and 4 bases at J, leaving 5 bases unmatched. CDR3 sequence: CASSPRTGGTEAFF. DNA for the CDR3: TGCGCCAGCAGTCCTAGAACAGGGGGCACTGAAGCTTTCTTT.

The V call is TRBV30, the J call TRBJ1-1; no firm D call. Trimming removed 4 bases from V and 5 bases from J, with 14 bases in between. Germline CDR1 is GTSNPN and CDR2 is SVGIG (reference sequence). The length of the CDR3 is 13 residues. CDR3 sequence: CAWTGGIGTEAFF. For the CDR3, the DNA is TGTGCCTGGACCGGTGGTATCGGTACTGAAGCTTTCTTT.

The V and J genes are TRBV7-4 and TRBJ2-3; no reliable D call. The germline gives CDR1 SGHVT, CDR2 SQSDAQ. The CDR3 spans 13 residues. V gave up 3 bases and J gave up 3 bases, with 7 bases separating them. The DNA for the CDR3 is TGTGCCAGCAGCTTGGGCAGGACAGATACGCAGTATTTT. Its protein is CASSLGRTDTQYF.

This sequence joins TRBV25-1 and TRBJ2-2; 11 bases line up with TRBD1. V lost 4 bases, J lost 5 bases, and 6 bases stayed unmatched. The CDR3 runs to 16 residues. Germline assignment: CDR1 MGHDK and CDR2 SYGVNS. CDR3: CASSGTGQGGTGELFF. The DNA for the CDR3 is TGTGCCAGCAGTGGGACGGGACAGGGGGGTACCGGGGAGCTGTTTTTT.

V gene TRBV29-1 combines with J gene TRBJ1-2, with a weak D call TRBD1 (5 bases). The CDR3 covers 14 residues. CDR1 and CDR2 (germline): SQVTM, ANQGSEA. V lost 6 bases and J lost 0, with 14 bases in between. The CDR3 spells CSVLQEIANYGYTF. The CDR3 DNA reads as TGCAGCGTCTTACAGGAGATAGCTAACTATGGCTACACCTTC.

V gene TRBV29-1 combines with J gene TRBJ2-1, with 13 bases fitting TRBD2. Per germline, CDR1 SQVTM and CDR2 ANQGSEA. V shed 6 bases, J shed 8 bases, and the junction held 10 bases outside the gene matches. The length of the CDR3 is 15 residues. This CDR3 is CSVYGTSGVWDEQFF. The DNA for the CDR3 is TGCAGCGTGTACGGGACTAGCGGGGTTTGGGATGAGCAGTTCTTC.

In its sample, this clone was seen once. The J gene is TRBJ2-5, the V gene TRBV5-1; 8 bases line up with TRBD1. The CDR3 is 17 residues long. V was clipped by 0 bases and J by 5 bases; unmatched bases: 12. Germline values: CDR1 SGHRS, CDR2 YFSETQ. The CDR3 DNA reads as TGCGCCAGCAGCTTGGATCTCTTGGACAGGGCCTGGGAGACCCAGTACTTC. As protein: CASSLDLLDRAWETQYF. Looking up the rest from reference TRBV5-1 and TRBJ2-5 gives the full variable domain: KAGVTQTPRYLIKTRGQQVTLSCSPISGHRSVSWYQQTPGQGLQFLFEYFSETQRNKGNFPGRFSGRQFSNSRSEMNVSTLELGDSALYLCASSLDLLDRAWETQYFGPGTRLLVL.

V is TRBV4-1 and J is TRBJ1-5, with 9 nucleotides matching TRBD1. The CDR3 sequence is 17 residues long. Germline loops: CDR1 MGHRA, CDR2 YSYEKL. With 1 base clipped from V and 4 bases from J, the junction kept 8 bases outside the gene matches. CDR3 region: CASSQVYGTGKNQPQHF. The DNA of the CDR3 is TGCGCCAGCAGCCAAGTTTATGGGACAGGGAAAAATCAGCCCCAGCATTTT.

The rearrangement links TRBV5-1 to TRBJ1-1; D ambiguous. V was shortened by 2 bases and J by 4 bases, with 6 bases between the two germline ends. The CDR3 is made up of 12 amino acids. Germline values: CDR1 SGHRS, CDR2 YFSETQ. DNA of the CDR3: TGCGCCAGCAGCTTTCCCGGCACTGAAGCTTTCTTT. It codes for CASSFPGTEAFF.

A word on this clone: The sample has other DNA sequences that encode this CDR3 too. This chain joins TRBV27 and TRBJ2-7, with D hard to call. V lost 4 bases, J lost 4 bases, and 8 bases lay in between. CDR1 is MNHEY, CDR2 SMNVEV, per germline (reference sequence). The CDR3 is made up of 12 amino acids. The CDR3 here is CASSSPTYEQYF. DNA of the CDR3: TGTGCCAGCAGTTCACCGACATACGAGCAGTACTTC.

The chain links TRBV27 to TRBJ2-4; no firm D call. The V end was cut by 2 bases, the J end by 7 bases, with 18 bases between. Germline V CDR1 and CDR2: MNHEY, SMNVEV (reference sequence). The CDR3 runs 16 residues. The chain's CDR3 is CASSLLTGLVPNIQYF. The CDR3, as DNA: TGTGCCAGCAGTTTACTCACGGGTCTAGTGCCCAACATTCAGTACTTC.

The chain links TRBV9 to TRBJ1-6, with 8 bases aligning to TRBD1. CDR1 and CDR2 (germline): SGDLS, YYNGEE. Trimming at V came to 3 bases and at J to 7 bases, leaving 0 bases not matched to a gene. The CDR3 is 13 amino acids. The CDR3 here is CASSGTGNSPLHF. The CDR3 DNA follows: TGTGCCAGCAGCGGGACAGGGAATTCACCCCTCCACTTT.

Here the CDR3 DNA reads TGTGCCAGCAGTTTAGCTCTAGGCGGGAGTTTAAAAGATACGCAGTATTTT. Its protein product is CASSLALGGSLKDTQYF. This chain links TRBV27 with TRBJ2-3; 7 bases are a match to TRBD2. CDR3 length: 17 residues. CDR1 is MNHEY, CDR2 SMNVEV, per germline (reference sequence). Trimming removed 2 bases from V and 5 bases from J; junction bases left unmatched: 13.

As DNA, the CDR3 is TGCAGCGCATGGACAGGGAGTCTCTACACCTTC. This encodes CSAWTGSLYTF. The rearrangement uses TRBV29-1 and TRBJ1-2; 8 nucleotides match TRBD1. J gave up 10 bases and V 7 bases, and 8 bases lay outside the gene matches. Looked up from germline, CDR1 is SQVTM and CDR2 is ANQGSEA. The CDR3 has 11 residues.

On this clone itself: The junction does not match germline at one end; this may be a read error. The chain joins TRBV7-9 to TRBJ2-1, with D possibly matching TRBD1 (6 bases). CDR3 length: 16 amino acids. Per the germline V gene, CDR1 is SEHNR and CDR2 is FQNEAQ (reference sequence). CDR3 in amino acids: CASSSEGGSSFNEQFF. In DNA, the CDR3 is TGTGCCAGCAGCTCCGAAGGGGGATCCTCCTTCAATGAGCAGTTCTTC.

The chain combines TRBV28 with TRBJ2-3, with D perhaps matching TRBD2 (5 bases). The CDR3 has 14 residues. The V end was cut by 3 bases, the J end by 3 bases, with 10 bases between. From germline, CDR1 is MDHEN and CDR2 SYDVKM. The CDR3 spells CASSFLAGTDTQYF. CDR3 DNA sequence: TGTGCCAGCAGTTTCCTAGCTGGAACAGATACGCAGTATTTT.

This chain joins TRBV5-1 and TRBJ2-3, with 7 bases matching TRBD2. The V and J ends lost 4 bases and 5 bases, in that order; junction bases with no gene match: 13. Germline lookup yields CDR1 SGHRS and CDR2 YFSETQ. CDR3 length equals 16 residues. The CDR3 region is CASSTSGAFYQDTQYF. The CDR3 DNA sequence: TGCGCCAGCAGCACCAGCGGGGCCTTCTACCAAGATACGCAGTATTTT.

The V and J genes are TRBV18 and TRBJ1-1; 7 nucleotides align to TRBD1. V dropped 4 bases and J dropped 4; count of bases not matched to a gene: 6. The V gene's germline CDR1 is KGHSH and CDR2 LQKENI. The CDR3 is made up of 14 amino acids. CDR3 sequence reads: CASSRTGDGTEAFF. The CDR3 nucleotides are TGTGCCAGCTCACGAACAGGGGACGGCACTGAAGCTTTCTTT.

This chain joins TRBV18 and TRBJ2-5; D might be TRBD2 (6 bases). The V end was cut by 2 bases, the J end by 1 base, with 17 bases between. The CDR3 consists of 17 residues. The germline CDR1 and CDR2 sequences are KGHSH and LQKENI. CDR3 protein: CASSPWRAGNFQETQYF. CDR3 bases: TGTGCCAGCTCACCATGGCGGGCGGGGAACTTCCAAGAGACCCAGTACTTC. Full variable domain (rest looked up from reference TRBV18 and TRBJ2-5): NAGVMQNPRHLVRRRGQEARLRCSPMKGHSHVYWYRQLPEEGLKFMVYLQKENIIDESGMPKERFSAEFPKEGPSILRIQQVVRGDSAAYFCASSPWRAGNFQETQYFGPGTRLLVL.

CDR3: CASIVRRGYFVDTQYF. The CDR3 bases are TGTGCCAGTATCGTCCGGCGGGGGTATTTCGTGGATACGCAGTATTTT. The chain couples TRBV2 to TRBJ2-3, with TRBD2 identical over 7 bases. After removal of 9 bases from V and 6 bases from J, the junction contained 18 bases not matched to a gene. The length of the CDR3 is 16 residues. CDR1 is SNHLY, CDR2 FYNNEI, per germline.

The V gene is TRBV10-2, the J gene TRBJ2-3, with 7 bases lining up with TRBD1. The CDR3 runs 16 residues. Germline CDR1 WSHSY, CDR2 SAAADI. V shed 3 bases and J 0 bases; nucleotides not matched to a gene: 6. As DNA, the CDR3 is TGCGCCAGCAGTGATGGGGAACAGGGGAGCACAGATACGCAGTATTTT. It specifies CASSDGEQGSTDTQYF.